The present T cell receptor beta chain was sequenced within a study of vaccination and CD4 T cells after COVID-19. Study at large: In culture, cells were exposed to overlapping spike peptides from SARS-CoV-2, HCoV-NL63, HCoV-OC43 and HCoV-229E. Study-wide points: The appearance of a median about 86% of reactive clones in convalescent patients occurred only post-vaccination. Spike mono-reactive status applied to 304 of 307 vaccine-specific clones in convalescent patients.

Details on this clonotype: Its specificity is not known.

Sequencing of cultured CD4+ T cell DNA used the Oncomine TCR Beta short-read assay. MiXCR was run by TCRdb on the PCR reads, yielding one entry per CDR3 protein. This table holds roughly 28,000 distinct CDR3 sequences, 50% to 65% found once. Trimming pared 1 base from V and 0 bases from J, leaving 4 bases between. Per germline, CDR1 SGHTA and CDR2 FQGNSA. CDR3 length: 14 amino acids. Treatment given: roughly 10-day PBMC culture with coronavirus spike peptide pools or control peptides (ViraFEST assay). Negative-selection isolation of CD4+ T cells was performed after 10 to 11 days of culture. The chain couples TRBV7-2 to TRBJ1-3; no definite D call. The material sequenced was CD4+ T cells from blood, cultured in vitro, taken before SARS-CoV-2 vaccination. The clonotype was recovered from a human donor who received a COVID-19 vaccine. CDR3: CASSLDSSGNTIYF. CDR3 coding DNA: TGTGCCAGCAGCTTAGACAGCTCTGGAAACACCATATATTTT.